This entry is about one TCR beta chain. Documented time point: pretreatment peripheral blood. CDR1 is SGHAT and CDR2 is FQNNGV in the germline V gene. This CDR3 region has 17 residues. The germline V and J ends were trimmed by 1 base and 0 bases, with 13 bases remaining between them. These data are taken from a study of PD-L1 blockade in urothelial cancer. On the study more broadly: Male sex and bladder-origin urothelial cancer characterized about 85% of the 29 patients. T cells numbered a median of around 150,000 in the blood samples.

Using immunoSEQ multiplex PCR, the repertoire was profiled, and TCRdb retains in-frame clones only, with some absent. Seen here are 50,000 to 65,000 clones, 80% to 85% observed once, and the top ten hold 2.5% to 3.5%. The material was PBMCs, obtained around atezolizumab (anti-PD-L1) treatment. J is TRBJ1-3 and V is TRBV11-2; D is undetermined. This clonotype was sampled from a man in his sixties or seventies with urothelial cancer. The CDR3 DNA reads TGTGCCAGCAGCTTAGGAATTGGGCAGCCCTCTGGAAACACCATATATTTT. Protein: CASSLGIGQPSGNTIYF.